These 8 T cell receptor beta chains came from one sample sequenced in a study of identifying expanded T cells in peripheral blood. Sequencing used immunoSEQ multiplex PCR; TCRdb keeps in-frame clones, though not all of them. The sample lists some 120,000 clones, approximately 84% occurring once. Sequencing was carried out using blood. The receptors derive from a person aged 18 to 70 in good health.

The chain combines TRBV6-6 with TRBJ1-6, with a tentative D call TRBD1 (5 bases). CDR1 MNHNY and CDR2 SVGAGI come from the germline V gene (reference sequence). Trimming cost V 6 bases and J 7 bases, with 13 bases left between them. This CDR3 is built from 14 residues. The CDR3 loop is CASSPGGVNSPLHF. The CDR3 nucleotides are TGTGCCAGCAGCCCCGGGGGGGTAAATTCACCCCTCCACTTT.

The table lists this clone with a count of one. V and J are TRBV11-2 and TRBJ1-1; the D gene is possibly TRBD1 (6 bases). The ends were cut back, 4 bases at V and 0 bases at J, with 12 bases in the middle. The CDR3 runs to 15 residues. The V gene's germline CDR1 is SGHAT and CDR2 FQNNGV. The CDR3 protein is CASSSSGAVNTEAFF. The DNA for the CDR3 is TGTGCCAGCAGCTCCTCAGGGGCCGTGAACACTGAAGCTTTCTTT.

The chain carries TRBV19 and TRBJ1-2, with D perhaps TRBD1 (6 bases). The V and J ends lost 6 bases and 3 bases respectively, with 17 bases between them. The germline V gene has CDR1 LNHDA and CDR2 SQIVND (reference sequence). The CDR3 runs to 15 residues. The CDR3 DNA reads as TGTGCCAGTAGGCCAACAGGGAAGCTTCACTATGGCTACACCTTC. Amino acids: CASRPTGKLHYGYTF.

This clone was found many times. The rearrangement links TRBV7-9 to TRBJ2-6; 11 bases map to TRBD2. The CDR3 is 18 residues long. Looked up from germline, CDR1 is SEHNR and CDR2 is FQNEAQ (reference sequence). V was clipped by 1 base and J by 4 bases; unmatched bases: 6. The CDR3 loop reads CASSLGSSGGLGANVLTF. DNA for the CDR3: TGTGCCAGCAGCTTAGGGTCTAGCGGGGGGCTCGGGGCCAACGTCCTGACTTTC.

CDR3 nucleotides: TGTGCCAGCACCTGGGACACCGGGGAGCTGTTTTTT. Translating it yields CASTWDTGELFF. This chain links TRBV7-9 with TRBJ2-2; D uncertain. CDR1 and CDR2 (germline): SEHNR, FQNEAQ (reference sequence). The CDR3 is made up of 12 amino acids. Trimming took 7 bases from V and 3 from J, leaving 6 bases between them.

The J gene is TRBJ2-3, the V gene TRBV30, with TRBD2 as a possible D gene (7 bases). V was trimmed by 4 bases and J by 1 base, leaving 12 bases between them. Germline CDR1 and CDR2: GTSNPN and SVGIG (reference sequence). The CDR3 covers 14 residues. The CDR3 sequence: CAWTTGGRTDTQYF. In nucleotides, the CDR3 is TGTGCCTGGACTACGGGGGGCCGCACAGATACGCAGTATTTT.

The V call is TRBV19, the J call TRBJ1-2; 9 nucleotides agree with TRBD1. V was clipped by 6 bases and J by 8 bases; unmatched bases: 7. The germline V gene has CDR1 LNHDA and CDR2 SQIVND (reference sequence). The CDR3 loop spans 13 amino acids. CDR3 nucleotide sequence: TGTGCCAGTAGCCCTGGACAGGGGTACGGCTACACCTTC. It codes for CASSPGQGYGYTF.

This rearrangement joins TRBV7-6 to TRBJ2-3; D may match TRBD1 or TRBD2 (5 bases each). Trimming removed 0 bases at V and 2 bases at J, with 18 bases between. Per the germline V gene, CDR1 is SGHVS and CDR2 is FNYEAQ. CDR3 length: 18 amino acids. The CDR3 bases are TGTGCCAGCAGCTTAGCTTTTCAAGAGGGGTCCTACACAGATACGCAGTATTTT. Amino acid sequence: CASSLAFQEGSYTDTQYF.